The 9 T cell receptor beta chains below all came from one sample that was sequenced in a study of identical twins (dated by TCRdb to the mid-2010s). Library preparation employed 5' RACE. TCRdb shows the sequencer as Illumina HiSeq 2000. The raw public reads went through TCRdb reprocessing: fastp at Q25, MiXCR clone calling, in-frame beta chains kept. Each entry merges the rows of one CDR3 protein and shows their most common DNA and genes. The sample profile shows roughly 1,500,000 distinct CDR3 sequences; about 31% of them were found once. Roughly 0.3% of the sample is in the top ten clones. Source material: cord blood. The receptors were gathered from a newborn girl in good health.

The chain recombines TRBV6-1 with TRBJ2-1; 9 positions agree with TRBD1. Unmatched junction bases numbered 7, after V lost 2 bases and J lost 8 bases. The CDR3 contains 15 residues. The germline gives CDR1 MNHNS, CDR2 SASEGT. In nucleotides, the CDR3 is TGTGCCAGCAGTGAATATGGGGACAGGGCCGATGAGCAGTTCTTC. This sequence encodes CASSEYGDRADEQFF.

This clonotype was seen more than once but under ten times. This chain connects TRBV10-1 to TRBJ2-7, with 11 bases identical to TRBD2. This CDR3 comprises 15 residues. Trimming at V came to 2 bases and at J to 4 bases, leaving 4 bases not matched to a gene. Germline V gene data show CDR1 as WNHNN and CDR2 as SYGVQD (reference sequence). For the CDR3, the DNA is TGCGCCAGCAGTGAGACTAGCGGGGGTTGGTACGAGCAGTACTTC. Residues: CASSETSGGWYEQYF.

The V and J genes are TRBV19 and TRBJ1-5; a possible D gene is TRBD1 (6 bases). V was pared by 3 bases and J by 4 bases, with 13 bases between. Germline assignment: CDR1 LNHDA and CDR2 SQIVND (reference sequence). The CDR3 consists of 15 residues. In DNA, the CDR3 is TGTGCCAGTAGTATCGGGACAAACAGGAATCAGCCCCAGCATTTT. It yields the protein CASSIGTNRNQPQHF.

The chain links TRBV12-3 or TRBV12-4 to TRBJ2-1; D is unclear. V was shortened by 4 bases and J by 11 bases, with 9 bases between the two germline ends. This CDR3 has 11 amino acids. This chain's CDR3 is CASSYNFKQFF. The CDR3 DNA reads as TGTGCCAGCAGTTACAATTTTAAGCAGTTCTTC.

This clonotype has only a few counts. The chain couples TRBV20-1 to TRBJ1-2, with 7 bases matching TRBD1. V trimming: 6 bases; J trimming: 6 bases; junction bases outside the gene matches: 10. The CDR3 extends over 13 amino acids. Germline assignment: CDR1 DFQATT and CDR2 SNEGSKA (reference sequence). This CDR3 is CSAATGQRHGYTF. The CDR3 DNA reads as TGCAGTGCAGCGACAGGGCAGAGACATGGCTACACCTTC.

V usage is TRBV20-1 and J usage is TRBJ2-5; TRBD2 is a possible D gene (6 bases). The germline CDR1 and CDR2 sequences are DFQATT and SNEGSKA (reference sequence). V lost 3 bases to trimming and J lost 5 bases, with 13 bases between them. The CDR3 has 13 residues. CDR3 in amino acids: CSARIADRETQYF. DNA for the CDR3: TGCAGTGCTAGGATAGCGGATCGGGAGACCCAGTACTTC.

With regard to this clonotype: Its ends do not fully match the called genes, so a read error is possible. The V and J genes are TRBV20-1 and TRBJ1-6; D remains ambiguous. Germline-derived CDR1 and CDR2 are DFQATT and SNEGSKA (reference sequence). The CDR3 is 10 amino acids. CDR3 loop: CSDTNSPPHF. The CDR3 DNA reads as TGCAGTGACACGAATTCACCCCCCCACTTT.

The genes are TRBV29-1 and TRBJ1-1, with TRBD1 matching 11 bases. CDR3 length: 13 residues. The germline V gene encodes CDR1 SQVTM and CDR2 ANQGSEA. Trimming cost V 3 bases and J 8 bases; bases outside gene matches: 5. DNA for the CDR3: TGCAGCGTTGACCGGGACAGGGGGGGCGAAGCTTTCTTT. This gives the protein CSVDRDRGGEAFF.

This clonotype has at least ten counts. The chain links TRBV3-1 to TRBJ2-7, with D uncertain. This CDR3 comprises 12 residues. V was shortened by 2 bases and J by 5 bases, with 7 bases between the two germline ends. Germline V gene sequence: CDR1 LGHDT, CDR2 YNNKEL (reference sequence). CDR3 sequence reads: CASSQSHHEQYF. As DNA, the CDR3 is TGTGCCAGCAGCCAATCACACCACGAGCAGTACTTC.